Presented here are 6 T cell receptor beta chains from one specimen sequenced in a study of long-term antiretroviral therapy in people with HIV. Researchers ran immunoSEQ v3.0 at survey level. Produced via immunoSEQ multiplex PCR; TCRdb's table is partial and in-frame only. This table has about 24,000 clones, approximately 79% appearing once. The material sequenced was unsorted PBMCs, taken 1.2 years after starting antiretroviral therapy. These receptors all stem from a woman between 40 and 55 years old with HIV.

The chain joins TRBV2 to TRBJ1-2, with D possibly TRBD1 on 6 matching bases. V was trimmed by 1 base and J by 8 bases, leaving 11 bases between them. The CDR3 runs 13 residues. The germline V gene has CDR1 SNHLY and CDR2 FYNNEI. The CDR3 spells CASSEDRADGYTF. The CDR3 DNA is TGTGCCAGCAGTGAAGACAGGGCGGACGGCTACACCTTC.

The chain employs TRBV30 and TRBJ1-2; 8 positions agree with TRBD1. The CDR3 extends over 12 amino acids. CDR1 is GTSNPN and CDR2 is SVGIG in the germline V gene (reference sequence). V lost 4 bases and J lost 2; bases outside the gene matches: 0. The CDR3: CAWTGGNYGYTF. The CDR3 DNA is TGTGCCTGGACAGGGGGCAACTATGGCTACACCTTC.

Comments on this clone: At one end, the junction sequence differs from germline, possibly due to a read error. The chain joins TRBV11-2 to TRBJ2-7, with D uncertain. Per germline, CDR1 SGHAT and CDR2 FQNNGV. This CDR3 region has 12 residues. The CDR3 is CASSPVSNEQYF. The CDR3 DNA reads as TGTGCCAGCAGCCCGGTCTCCAACGAGCAGTACTTC.

V usage is TRBV5-1 and J usage is TRBJ2-3; maybe TRBD2 (6 bases). The CDR3 sequence is 18 residues long. Trimming took 0 bases from V and 4 from J, leaving 21 bases between them. Looked up from germline, CDR1 is SGHRS and CDR2 is YFSETQ. CDR3 protein: CASSLDLGTSSLPDTQYF. The CDR3 DNA reads TGCGCCAGCAGCTTGGACTTGGGGACTTCCTCCCTCCCAGATACGCAGTATTTT.

The CDR3 spells CASSVAGPNTGELFF. CDR3 bases: TGTGCCAGCAGCGTGGCGGGTCCGAACACCGGGGAGCTGTTTTTT. J is TRBJ2-2 and V is TRBV9; tentative D call: TRBD2 (5 bases). The V gene lost 2 bases and the J gene lost 0 bases, with 8 bases spanning the gap. CDR1 and CDR2 (germline): SGDLS, YYNGEE. This CDR3 contains 15 residues.

The chain combines TRBV7-9 with TRBJ2-5; the D call may be TRBD1 or TRBD2 (5 bases each). CDR1 and CDR2 (germline): SEHNR, FQNEAQ (reference sequence). CDR3 size: 16 residues. V was shortened by 6 bases and J by 1 base, with 18 bases between the two germline ends. CDR3 in DNA: TGTGCCAGCAGAGGTTCGGAAAAGGGGACCCAAGAGACCCAGTACTTC. It translates to CASRGSEKGTQETQYF.